This TCR beta chain was observed in a study of molecular identifiers for immune sequencing clone quantification. Study context: Replicate experiments took RNA from about 21,000 or 97,000 naive CD8 cells, divided it five ways and sequenced four. Notes on the study in general: Jurkat TCR RNA spiked in from one cell reportedly remained identifiable amid approximately 970,000 naive cells.

Trimming took 4 bases from V and 4 from J, leaving 11 bases between them. The CDR3 totals 12 residues. Germline lookup yields CDR1 DFQATT and CDR2 SNEGSKA (reference sequence). TCRdb itself ran the PCR reads through MiXCR, one entry per CDR3 protein. The sample has about half a million distinct CDR3 sequences, roughly 25% seen once. To note about this clonotype: The antigen remains unidentified. With a much larger clone just one base away, this may be a read error.

Sequenced input: naive CD8+ T cells from blood, with Jurkat cell RNA spiked in. Regarding subset: FACS-sorted CD8+CD4-CCR7+CD45RA+ naive T cells. V and J are TRBV20-1 and TRBJ2-7; the D is unclear. The receptor was derived from a human donor in good health. Some libraries in this study had Jurkat cell RNA spiked in. CDR3 bases: TGCAGTGCTAAAGAGGATAGATACGAGCAGTACTTC. Translating it yields CSAKEDRYEQYF.